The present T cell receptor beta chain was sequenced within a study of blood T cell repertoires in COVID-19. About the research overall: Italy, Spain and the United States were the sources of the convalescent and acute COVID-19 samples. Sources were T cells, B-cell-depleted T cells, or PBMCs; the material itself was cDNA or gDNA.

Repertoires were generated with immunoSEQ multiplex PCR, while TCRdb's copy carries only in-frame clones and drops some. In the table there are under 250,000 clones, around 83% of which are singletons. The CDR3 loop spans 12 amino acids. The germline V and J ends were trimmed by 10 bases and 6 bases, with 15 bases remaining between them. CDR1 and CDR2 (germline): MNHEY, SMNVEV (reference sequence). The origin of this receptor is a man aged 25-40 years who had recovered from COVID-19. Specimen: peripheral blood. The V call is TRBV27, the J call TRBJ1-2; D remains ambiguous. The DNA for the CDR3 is TGTGCCACCATGTCAGGTAGAAATGGCTACACCTTC. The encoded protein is CATMSGRNGYTF.